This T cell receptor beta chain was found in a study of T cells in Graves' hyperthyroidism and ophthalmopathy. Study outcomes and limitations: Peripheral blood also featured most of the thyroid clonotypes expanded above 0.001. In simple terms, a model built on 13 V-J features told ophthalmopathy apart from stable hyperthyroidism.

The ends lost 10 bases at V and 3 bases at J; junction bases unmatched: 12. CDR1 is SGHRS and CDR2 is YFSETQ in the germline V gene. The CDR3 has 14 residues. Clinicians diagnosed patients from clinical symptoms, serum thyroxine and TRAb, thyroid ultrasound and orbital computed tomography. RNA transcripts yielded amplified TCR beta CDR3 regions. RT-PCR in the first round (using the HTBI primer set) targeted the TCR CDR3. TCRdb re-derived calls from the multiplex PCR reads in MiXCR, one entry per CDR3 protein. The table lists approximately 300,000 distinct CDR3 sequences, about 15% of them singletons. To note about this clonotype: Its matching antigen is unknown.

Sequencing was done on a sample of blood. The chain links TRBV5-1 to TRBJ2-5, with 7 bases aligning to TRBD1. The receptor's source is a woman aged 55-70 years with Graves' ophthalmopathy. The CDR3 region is CACRAGGTEETQYF. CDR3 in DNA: TGCGCCTGCCGGGCAGGGGGAACGGAAGAGACCCAGTACTTC.